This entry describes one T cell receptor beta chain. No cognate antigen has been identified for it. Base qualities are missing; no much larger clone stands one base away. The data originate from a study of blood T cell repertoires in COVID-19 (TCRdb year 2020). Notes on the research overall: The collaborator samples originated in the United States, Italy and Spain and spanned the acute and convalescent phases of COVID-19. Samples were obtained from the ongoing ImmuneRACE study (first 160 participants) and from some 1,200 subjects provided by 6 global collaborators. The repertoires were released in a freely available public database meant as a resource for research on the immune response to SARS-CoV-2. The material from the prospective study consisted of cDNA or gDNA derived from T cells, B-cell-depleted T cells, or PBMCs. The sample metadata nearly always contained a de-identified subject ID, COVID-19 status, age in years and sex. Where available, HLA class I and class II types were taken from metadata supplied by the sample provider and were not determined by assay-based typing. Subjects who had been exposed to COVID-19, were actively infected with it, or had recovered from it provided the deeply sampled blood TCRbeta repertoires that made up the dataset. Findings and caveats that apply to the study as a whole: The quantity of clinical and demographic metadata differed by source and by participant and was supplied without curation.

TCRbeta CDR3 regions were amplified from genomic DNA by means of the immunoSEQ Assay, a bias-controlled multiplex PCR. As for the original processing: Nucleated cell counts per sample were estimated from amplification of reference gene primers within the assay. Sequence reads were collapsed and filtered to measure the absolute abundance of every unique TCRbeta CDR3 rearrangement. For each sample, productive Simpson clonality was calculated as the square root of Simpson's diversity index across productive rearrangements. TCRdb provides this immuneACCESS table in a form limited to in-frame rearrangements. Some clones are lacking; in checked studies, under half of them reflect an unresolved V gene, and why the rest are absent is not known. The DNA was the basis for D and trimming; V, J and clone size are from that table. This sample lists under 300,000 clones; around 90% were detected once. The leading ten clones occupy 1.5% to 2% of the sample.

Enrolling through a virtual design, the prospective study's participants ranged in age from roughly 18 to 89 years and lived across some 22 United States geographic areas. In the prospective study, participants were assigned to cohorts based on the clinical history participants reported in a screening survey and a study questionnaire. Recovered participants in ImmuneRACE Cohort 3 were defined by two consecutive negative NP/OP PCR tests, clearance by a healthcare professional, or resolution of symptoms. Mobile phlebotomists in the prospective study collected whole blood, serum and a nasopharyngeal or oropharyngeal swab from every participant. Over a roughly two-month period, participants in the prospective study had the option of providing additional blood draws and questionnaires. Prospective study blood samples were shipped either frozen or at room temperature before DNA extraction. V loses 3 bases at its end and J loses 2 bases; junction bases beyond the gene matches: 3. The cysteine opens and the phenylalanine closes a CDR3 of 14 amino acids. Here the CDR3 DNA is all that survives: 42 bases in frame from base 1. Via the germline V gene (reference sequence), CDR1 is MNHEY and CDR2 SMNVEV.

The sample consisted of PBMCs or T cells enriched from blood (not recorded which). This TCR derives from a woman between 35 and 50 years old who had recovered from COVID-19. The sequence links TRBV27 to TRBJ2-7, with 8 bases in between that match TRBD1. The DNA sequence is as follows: TGTGCCAGCAGTTTTTCACAGGGGGCCTACGAGCAGTACTTC. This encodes CASSFSQGAYEQYF.